This TCR beta chain was identified in a study of shared clonotypes between healthy human individuals. Naivety among CD8 cells was defined by CD45RO negativity and positive CCR7 selection, thereby excluding terminally differentiated effector memory CD45RA+ cells. CDR3 length: 14 residues. The germline CDR1 and CDR2 sequences are MGHRA and YSYEKL. The V end was cut by 1 base, the J end by 5 bases, with 10 bases between. General study results and limits: Sampling used blood alone; tissue repertoires probably differ.

Approximately 30,000 T cell genomes (approximately 210 ng DNA) went into each sorted-subset replicate. The table came from immunoSEQ multiplex PCR; TCRdb's copy has only in-frame clones and leaves some out. In the table there are over 800,000 clones, more than 85% of which are singletons. In regard to this clone: What it binds is unknown.

This clonotype was obtained from a man between 25 and 39 years old in good health. Sequenced: naive CD8+ T cells sorted from blood. V usage is TRBV4-1 and J usage is TRBJ2-3; D is ambiguous. CDR3 sequence: CASSQVEVGDTQYF. The CDR3 DNA reads TGCGCCAGCAGCCAAGTCGAAGTGGGAGATACGCAGTATTTT.